This T cell receptor (beta chain) was retrieved from a study of blood T cells in healthy people across ages (dated by TCRdb to 2015 to 2017). Describing the broader study: In model experiments, roughly one uniquely barcoded TCR beta cDNA molecule per two T cells was captured by template switching. Using deep sequencing normalized with unique cDNA molecular identifiers, the study measured how TCR beta repertoire diversity changes with age. Donors were grouped into four age groups: young (average roughly 16 years), middle-aged (roughly 40), aged (approximately 67) and long-lived (just over 80). To avoid experimental bias, donors of different ages were spread randomly across the sequencing lanes. The study analyzed two additional independent replicas of 1 million unique cDNA reads from the same blood draw for two donors, one aged 18 to 30 and one aged 80 or older.

The approximately 41 donors, aged about 6 to 95 years, were systemically healthy Caucasian individuals from Russia. Each donor gave ten milliliters of peripheral blood, collected into EDTA-treated Vacutainer tubes. Ficoll-Paque density-gradient centrifugation was used to isolate PBMCs, with at least 7 million per sample. Total RNA was extracted from PBMCs with Trizol reagent, with at least 6 micrograms obtained per sample. The percentages of naive CD45RAhigh/CD27high T cells were determined by flow cytometry on a PBMC aliquot from every donor. Ten or more counts support this clonotype. The antigen it binds to is not known. It has no much larger one-base neighbor in the sample; base qualities were not kept. General conclusions and limits of the study: Since profiling was done on bulk unsorted PBMCs, naive and antigen-experienced compartments could not be conclusively compared. There was a strong correlation between observed TCR beta diversity and the percentage of naive T cells measured by flow cytometry. Estimates of total diversity based on one million sequenced T cells were regarded as lower bounds and as underestimates. As age increased, observed TCR beta diversity per million T cells dropped in a roughly linear way, and a significant reduction was already evident by age around 41. Because the CMV infection status of the donors was unknown, age-related changes in expanded clonotypes may potentially have been confounded. The long-lived group showed more naive CD4+ T cells, fewer expanded clones and increased TCR diversity than the aged group, suggesting age selection.

The CDR3 starts with the cysteine, ends with the phenylalanine, and has 11 residues. Solely the CDR3 DNA is kept, with 33 bases framed from the first base. V lost 3 bases and J lost 5 bases; the stretch between them is 5 bases long. Libraries were constructed by 5' RACE. The run used an Illumina HiSeq 2500. A second roughly 7 to 11 cycle PCR used a sample-barcoded 5' primer and a J-beta primer mix. A template-switch 5' adaptor carrying 12 random nucleotides introduced a unique molecular identifier onto each TCR beta cDNA molecule. Each sample yielded at least 2.5 million CDR3-containing paired-end reads. All of the RNA was converted into first-strand cDNA using the Mint cDNA synthesis kit, with a TRBC-specific oligonucleotide serving as the primer. Following uracil-DNA glycosylase treatment, a first 18-cycle PCR with universal primers M1SS and BC2_uni_R was performed on all cDNA. In the source study's methods: For normalization, 1 million high-quality reads were randomly selected from each sample, with every read carrying a distinct molecular identifier. Reads sharing molecular identifiers were discarded rather than binned into consensus sequences. MiTCR, with a Q25 quality threshold and the strictest error-elimination algorithm, was used for CDR3 identification, clonotype clustering and error correction. A nonparametric unseen species model with Euler transformation was used to estimate a lower bound on total TCR beta diversity. TCRdb reran the public reads through fastp at Q25 and MiXCR, keeping productive beta chains. Identical CDR3 protein sequences are pooled into one entry, listed with their most common genes and DNA. The authors' filters were not applied to this entry. Recorded for this sample are 1.5 million to 2 million distinct CDR3 sequences; over 25% of them occurred a single time. Clones ranked in the top ten supply 6.5% to 8.5% of the sample.

Sequenced sample: blood. The TCR originated in a woman in her twenties or thirties in good health. The chain links TRBV12-3 or TRBV12-4 with TRBJ2-7, with no confident D gene call. The nucleotide sequence reads as follows: TGTGCCAGCAGTTTCGAGAACGAGCAGTACTTC. Its product reads: CASSFENEQYF.